This T cell receptor beta chain was observed in a study of CD8 T cells in ankylosing spondylitis. This clonotype was seen repeatedly, ten times or more. Germline V gene data show CDR1 as MNHEY and CDR2 as SMNVEV (reference sequence). V shed 6 bases and J 2 bases; nucleotides not matched to a gene: 13. CDR3 length equals 17 residues. In TCRdb, the 5' RACE reads were re-called with MiXCR into one record per CDR3 protein. The table shows fewer than 350,000 distinct CDR3 sequences, with around a tenth occurring only once. This clonotype originated in a female donor with ankylosing spondylitis or in good health (not recorded which). The material sequenced was blood, either unsorted or a sorted T cell fraction (not recorded which). The rearrangement joins TRBV27 to TRBJ2-3; 8 nucleotides align to TRBD1. The CDR3 protein is CASRTYDRGGLTDTQYF. CDR3 in DNA: TGTGCCAGCAGGACCTATGACAGGGGTGGGCTCACAGATACGCAGTATTTT.